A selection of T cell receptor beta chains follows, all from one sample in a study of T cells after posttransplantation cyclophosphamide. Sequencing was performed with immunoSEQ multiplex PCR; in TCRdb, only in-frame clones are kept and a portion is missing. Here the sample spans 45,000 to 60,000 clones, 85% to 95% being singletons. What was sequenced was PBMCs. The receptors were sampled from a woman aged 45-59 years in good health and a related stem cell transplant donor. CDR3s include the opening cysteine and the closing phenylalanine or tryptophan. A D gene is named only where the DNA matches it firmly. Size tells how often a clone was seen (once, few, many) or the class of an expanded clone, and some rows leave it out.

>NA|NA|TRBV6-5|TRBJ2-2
CASSYSRNTGELFF
TGTGCCAGCAGTTACTCCCGGAACACCGGGGAGCTGTTTTTT
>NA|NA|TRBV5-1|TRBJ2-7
CASSLDRAVNEQYF
TGCGCCAGCAGCTTGGACAGGGCGGTAAACGAGCAGTACTTC
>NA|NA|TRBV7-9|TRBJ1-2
CASSLASVRAVGYTF
TGTGCCAGCAGCTTAGCGTCCGTCAGGGCCGTGGGCTACACCTTC
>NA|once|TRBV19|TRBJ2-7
CASSVQGYEQYF
TGTGCCAGTAGTGTACAGGGCTACGAGCAGTACTTC
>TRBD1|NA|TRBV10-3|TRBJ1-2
CATLSTGADGYTF
TGTGCCACCCTATCGACAGGGGCGGACGGCTACACCTTC
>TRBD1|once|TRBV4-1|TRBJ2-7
CASSQGDRASYEQYF
TGCGCCAGCAGCCAAGGGGACAGGGCCTCCTACGAGCAGTACTTC
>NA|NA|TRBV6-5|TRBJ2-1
CASSYFADNNEQFF
TGTGCCAGCAGTTACTTTGCGGACAACAATGAGCAGTTCTTC
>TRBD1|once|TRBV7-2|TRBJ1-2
CASSFIRQGGTF
TGTGCCAGCAGCTTCATCAGACAGGGGGGCACCTTC
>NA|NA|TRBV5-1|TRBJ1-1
CASSLDGGGEAFF
TGCGCCAGCAGCTTGGACGGGGGTGGGGAAGCTTTCTTT
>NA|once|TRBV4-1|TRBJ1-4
CASSQERSGFNEKLFF
TGCGCCAGCAGCCAAGAGAGGTCAGGGTTTAATGAAAAACTGTTTTTT
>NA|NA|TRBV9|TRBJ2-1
CASSVGGSQDNEQFF
TGTGCCAGCAGCGTAGGTGGGTCCCAGGACAATGAGCAGTTCTTC
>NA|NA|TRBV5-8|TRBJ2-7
CASSYPRVNYEQYF
TGTGCCAGCAGCTATCCCCGCGTTAACTACGAGCAGTACTTC
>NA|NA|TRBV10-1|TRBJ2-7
CASSDSGGDDYEQYF
TGCGCCAGCAGTGATTCTGGAGGGGACGATTACGAGCAGTACTTC
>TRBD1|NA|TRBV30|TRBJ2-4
CAWILGTGAQNIQYF
TGTGCCTGGATTTTGGGGACAGGGGCCCAAAACATTCAGTACTTC
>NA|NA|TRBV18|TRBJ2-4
CASSPLLTGEPKNIQYF
TGTGCCAGCTCCCCCTTATTGACGGGAGAACCAAAAAACATTCAGTACTTC
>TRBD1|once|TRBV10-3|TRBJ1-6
CAIRGGRDSPLHF
TGTGCCATCAGAGGGGGCAGGGATTCACCCCTCCACTTT
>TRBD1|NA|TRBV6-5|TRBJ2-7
CASSLTGTGEYEQYF
TGTGCCAGCAGTTTGACCGGGACAGGGGAATACGAGCAGTACTTC
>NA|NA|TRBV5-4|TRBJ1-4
CASSLRPGLDFEKLFF
TGTGCCAGCAGCTTGAGGCCGGGACTGGACTTTGAAAAACTGTTTTTT
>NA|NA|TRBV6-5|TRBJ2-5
CASSYGRQETQYF
TGTGCCAGCAGTTACGGCAGGCAAGAGACCCAGTACTTC
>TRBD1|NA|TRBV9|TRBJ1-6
CASSVGQGAGSPLHF
TGTGCCAGCAGCGTAGGGCAGGGGGCAGGTTCACCCCTCCACTTT
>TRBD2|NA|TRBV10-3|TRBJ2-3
CAAGGGTSGTDTQYF
TGTGCCGCGGGGGGCGGGACTAGCGGCACAGATACGCAGTATTTT
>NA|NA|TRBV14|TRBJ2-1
CASSHRRVSGFQFF
TGTGCCAGCAGCCACCGTCGGGTTTCTGGATTTCAGTTCTTC
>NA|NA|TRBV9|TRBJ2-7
CASSVGSAQYEQYF
TGTGCCAGCAGCGTAGGAAGCGCTCAGTACGAGCAGTACTTC
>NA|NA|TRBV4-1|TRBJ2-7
CASSLSSGLALDEQYF
TGCGCTAGCAGCCTTTCCAGCGGCCTGGCTCTCGACGAGCAGTACTTC
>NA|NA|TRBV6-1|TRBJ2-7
CASSEALPGATYEQYF
TGTGCCAGCAGTGAAGCGCTTCCAGGGGCCACCTACGAGCAGTACTTC
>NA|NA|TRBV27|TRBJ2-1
CASSLSEQFEQFF
TGTGCCAGCAGTTTATCCGAACAGTTTGAGCAGTTCTTC
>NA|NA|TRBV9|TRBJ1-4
CASSGGGEKLFF
TGTGCCAGCAGCGGAGGGGGTGAAAAACTGTTTTTT
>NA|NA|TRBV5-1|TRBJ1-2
CASSLEGVGGYTF
TGCGCCAGCAGCTTGGAGGGGGTAGGTGGCTACACCTTC
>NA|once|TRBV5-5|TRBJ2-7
CASSSTPAGRSAEQYF
TGTGCCAGCAGTAGTACACCAGCGGGCCGTAGCGCCGAGCAGTACTTC
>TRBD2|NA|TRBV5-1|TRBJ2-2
CASSVSGGPNTGELFF
TGCGCCAGCAGCGTTAGCGGGGGCCCAAACACCGGGGAGCTGTTTTTT
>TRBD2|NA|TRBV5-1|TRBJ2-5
CASSLVGLAGGPRETQYF
TGCGCCAGCAGCTTGGTGGGACTAGCGGGGGGGCCTAGAGAGACCCAGTACTTC
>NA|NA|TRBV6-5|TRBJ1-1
CASSRGGDTEAFF
TGTGCCAGCAGTCGAGGGGGGGACACTGAAGCTTTCTTT
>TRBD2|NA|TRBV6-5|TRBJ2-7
CASSPGGRYEQYF
TGTGCCAGCAGCCCCGGGGGGAGATACGAGCAGTACTTC
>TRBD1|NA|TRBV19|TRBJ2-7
CASSPGTGAYEQYF
TGTGCCAGTAGTCCCGGGACAGGGGCCTACGAGCAGTACTTC
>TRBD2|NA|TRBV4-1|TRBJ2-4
CASSQAGTSGGVDRYF
TGCGCCAGCAGCCAAGCCGGGACTAGCGGGGGGGTGGATCGGTACTTC
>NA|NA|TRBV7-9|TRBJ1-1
CASSFGGWETTEAFF
TGTGCCAGCAGCTTTGGGGGGTGGGAGACCACTGAAGCTTTCTTT
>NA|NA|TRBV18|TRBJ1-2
CASSPDSNYGYTF
TGTGCCAGCTCACCTGACAGTAACTATGGCTACACCTTC
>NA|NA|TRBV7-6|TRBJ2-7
CASSEYRALYEQYF
TGTGCCAGCAGCGAATACAGGGCCCTGTACGAGCAGTACTTC
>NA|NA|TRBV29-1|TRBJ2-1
CSVRGVPGEQFF
TGCAGCGTTCGAGGCGTGCCGGGTGAGCAGTTCTTC
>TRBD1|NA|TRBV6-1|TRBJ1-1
CASREGQVGTEAFF
TGTGCCAGCAGAGAGGGACAGGTAGGGACTGAAGCTTTCTTT
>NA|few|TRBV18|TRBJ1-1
CASSLGGWNTEAFF
TGTGCCAGCTCATTGGGGGGATGGAACACTGAAGCTTTCTTT
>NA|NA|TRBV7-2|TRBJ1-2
CASSLTPGYTF
TGTGCCAGCAGCTTAACTCCTGGCTACACCTTC
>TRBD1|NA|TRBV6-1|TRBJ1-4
CASSEEVEGAREKLFF
TGTGCCAGCAGTGAAGAAGTTGAGGGGGCGAGAGAAAAACTGTTTTTT